This TCR beta chain comes out of a study of control samples from healthy donors and cancer patients. The V and J ends lost 6 bases and 7 bases respectively, with 22 bases between them. The germline gives CDR1 MNHEY, CDR2 SVGAGI. CDR3 length: 15 residues. Sequenced by immunoSEQ multiplex PCR; TCRdb stores in-frame clones only, minus some. The table has around 80,000 clones, 91% seen once; the top ten hold 15% to 20%. The V and J genes are TRBV6-5 and TRBJ2-7; weak D call: TRBD1 (5 bases). This receptor was taken from a man between 45 and 60 years old in good health. Input material: blood. The CDR3 region has the DNA TGTGCCAGCAGCCCCTGGTTTCAGGGTAGTTTAGAGCAGTACTTC. Its protein is CASSPWFQGSLEQYF.